This entry describes one T cell receptor beta chain. Its antigen remains unidentified. Its ends do not fully match the called genes, so a read error is possible. Indicated time point: persistent/refractory GD, antithyroid drugs over 5 years with positive TRAb. Scientists built the TCR library using RNA that was extracted from PBMCs. Diagnosis followed American Thyroid Association guidelines for Graves' disease. Building the TCR beta libraries relied on iRepertoire HTBI primers, and CDR3 regions underwent Arm-PCR. TCRdb called the multiplex PCR reads again in MiXCR, with one record for every CDR3 protein. Of a few hundred thousand distinct CDR3 sequences in the sample, around a quarter were seen once. The source of the sample is a study of regulatory T cells in long-lasting Graves disease. Study details: More than 5 years of antithyroid drugs with positive TSH receptor antibodies defined persistent Graves' disease.

The germline V gene has CDR1 DFQATT and CDR2 SNEGSKA (reference sequence). This CDR3 comprises 12 residues. Findings and limits, study-wide: Persistent Graves' patients showed less TCR diversity than newly diagnosed patients showed. Persistent disease samples used TRBV28, TRBJ1-2 and TRBJ2-5 preferentially.

This specimen consisted of peripheral blood mononuclear cells (PBMCs), obtained when the disease was refractory, from a patient treated with antithyroid drugs. The receptor was isolated from a female donor with Graves disease. The chain carries TRBV20-1 and TRBJ2-3; weak D call: TRBD2 (5 bases). The CDR3 sequence is CSARADSDTQYF. The CDR3 DNA follows: TGCAGTGCCAGAGCGGACTCTGATACGCAGTATTTT.